This is a list of T cell receptor beta chains from one sample in a study of beta chain features in type 1 diabetes. The data were produced by immunoSEQ multiplex PCR, yet TCRdb's version contains in-frame clones alone and is incomplete. The table records 600,000 to 650,000 clones, around 15% of them present only once. Sequencing input: naive CD4+ T cells from blood. The origin of the receptors is a man aged 18-30 years in good health. The CDR3 runs from the conserved cysteine through the conserved F or W. Fields, in order: V gene, J gene, CDR3 protein.

V gene: TRBV20-1; J gene: TRBJ1-1; CDR3 protein: CSARRNTEAFF
V gene: TRBV6-5; J gene: TRBJ1-6; CDR3 protein: CASSYGVGQGNSPLHF
V gene: TRBV7-2; J gene: TRBJ2-7; CDR3 protein: CASRMTGSSYEQYF
V gene: TRBV4-3; J gene: TRBJ1-2; CDR3 protein: CASSLAGGLLGYTF
V gene: TRBV7-2; J gene: TRBJ2-7; CDR3 protein: CASSSPKPTSYEQYF
V gene: TRBV21-1; J gene: TRBJ2-2; CDR3 protein: CASISGDSNTGELFF
V gene: TRBV6-6; J gene: TRBJ2-5; CDR3 protein: CAISVVRSETQYF
V gene: TRBV7-9; J gene: TRBJ1-4; CDR3 protein: CASSLGEGGEKLFF
V gene: TRBV6-4; J gene: TRBJ2-3; CDR3 protein: CASSDHTDTQYF
V gene: TRBV29-1; J gene: TRBJ1-1; CDR3 protein: CSVDDFRNTEAFF
V gene: TRBV11-2; J gene: TRBJ2-3; CDR3 protein: CASSLETGRRYF
V gene: TRBV20-1; J gene: TRBJ2-7; CDR3 protein: CSARKVWEQYF
V gene: TRBV6-4; J gene: TRBJ1-2; CDR3 protein: CATSRAGFGYTF
V gene: TRBV19; J gene: TRBJ2-1; CDR3 protein: CASMTGGSSYNEQFF